This TCR beta chain emerged from a study of regulatory T cells in long-lasting Graves disease. Findings of the study overall: New patients shared around 920 public clonotypes, fewer than the roughly 2,500 shared by persistent patients.

This clonotype was seen only a few times. Its antigen is currently unknown. Construction of TCR beta libraries relied on iRepertoire HTBI primers and on Arm-PCR targeting CDR3 regions. Each CDR3 protein gets one entry after TCRdb re-called the multiplex PCR reads with MiXCR. This repertoire shows hundreds of thousands of distinct CDR3 sequences, about 15% found once; its top ten account for around 25%. The length of the CDR3 is 14 residues. Trimming pared 4 bases from V and 2 bases from J, leaving 11 bases between. Germline loops: CDR1 SEHNR, CDR2 FQNEAQ (reference sequence). Stated time point: newly diagnosed GD, antithyroid drugs for less than 3 months. Scientists built the TCR library using RNA that was extracted from PBMCs. The same data also contributed to another study, on T cells in Graves' hyperthyroidism and ophthalmopathy. Per that study: A model built on 13 V-J features separated ophthalmopathy from stable hyperthyroidism.

The sequence came from a woman aged 35 to 59 with Graves disease. Sequenced material: peripheral blood mononuclear cells (PBMCs), taken at new diagnosis, from a patient treated with antithyroid drugs. The chain employs TRBV7-9 and TRBJ1-2; the D is unclear. CDR3 in amino acids: CASSSYQRNYGYTF. Here the CDR3 DNA reads TGTGCCAGCAGCTCATATCAGAGAAACTATGGCTACACCTTC.